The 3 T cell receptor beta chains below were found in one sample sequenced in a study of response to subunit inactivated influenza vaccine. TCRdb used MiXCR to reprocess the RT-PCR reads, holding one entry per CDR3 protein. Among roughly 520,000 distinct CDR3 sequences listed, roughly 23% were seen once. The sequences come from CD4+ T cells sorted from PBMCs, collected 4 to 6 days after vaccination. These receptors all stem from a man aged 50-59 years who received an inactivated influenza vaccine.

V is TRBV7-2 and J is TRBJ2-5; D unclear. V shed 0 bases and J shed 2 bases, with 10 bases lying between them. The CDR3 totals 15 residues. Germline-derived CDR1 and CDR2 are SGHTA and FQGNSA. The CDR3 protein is CASSLAASPQETQYF. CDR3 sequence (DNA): TGTGCCAGCAGCTTAGCTGCGTCCCCACAAGAGACCCAGTACTTC.

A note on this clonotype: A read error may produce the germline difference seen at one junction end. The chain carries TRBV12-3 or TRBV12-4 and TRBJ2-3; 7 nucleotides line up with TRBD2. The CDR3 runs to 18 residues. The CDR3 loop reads CTSCLGRGRGSLADTQYF. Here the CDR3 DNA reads TGTACCAGCTGTTTAGGGCGGGGTCGCGGGAGTTTGGCAGATACGCAGTATTTT.

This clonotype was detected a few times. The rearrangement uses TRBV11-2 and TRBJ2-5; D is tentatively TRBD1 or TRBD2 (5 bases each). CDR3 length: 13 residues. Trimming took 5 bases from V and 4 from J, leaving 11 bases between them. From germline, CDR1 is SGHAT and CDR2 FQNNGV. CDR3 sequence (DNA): TGTGCCAGCAGCGCAGGGACCTCAGAGACCCAGTACTTC. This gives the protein CASSAGTSETQYF.